This T cell receptor (beta chain) comes out of a study of post-analysis software for immune sequencing data (dated by TCRdb to the mid-2010s). For context, the study as a whole: Recorded disease courses included relapsing-remitting, secondary progressive and progressive-relapsing multiple sclerosis, with some patients lacking subtype annotation. The patient repertoires were compared against some twelve previously published healthy control repertoires obtained from donors aged roughly 6 to 28 years. A subset of samples was prepared in parallel using single-end sample barcoding, then pooled and co-amplified after Illumina adapter ligation.

Worth noting for this clonotype: Its cognate antigen has yet to be identified. A single base separates this from a much larger clone, so it may be a read error.

Library preparation was by PCR. Reads for this sample came from an Illumina HiSeq 2500. To reduce PCR and sequencing biases, unique molecular identifiers were built into the TCR beta cDNA libraries. Approximately 500,000 cDNA molecules were obtained per 1 to 10 million input T cells, so each molecule approximated one T cell. Patient libraries were prepared and sequenced with the same protocol used for the earlier healthy control dataset. Within a given batch, samples were prepared together, multiplexed and sequenced on the same HiSeq lane. The authors processed their data as follows. Raw barcoded reads were processed with MIGEC, discarding single-read molecular identifier groups before consensus assembly and CDR3 extraction. VDJtools was used for post-analysis of the clonotype tables, with diversity normalized by down-sampling every dataset to the smallest sample size. To correct batch-related cross-sample contamination, repertoire overlap clustering matched CDR3 amino acid sequences but not nucleotide sequences. In-frame beta chains were kept once TCRdb had trimmed the public reads at Q25 with fastp and called clones with MiXCR. Identical CDR3 proteins give one entry, which carries the most common genes and DNA. It is TCRdb's table, rather than the study itself, that gives the V and J calls and clone size. Present in this sample are approximately 260,000 distinct CDR3 sequences, 36% of which were seen just once. Roughly 4.8% of the sample lies in the top ten.

What the work shows at the level of the full study, not this receptor alone: The multiple sclerosis patient group was slightly younger than the control group. Multiple sclerosis patients had significantly lower normalized Chao1 diversity than controls, a result that suggests substantial peripheral T-cell clonal expansion. Four or five TRBV segments, including TRBV5-6, TRBV5-1 and TRBV20-1, were significantly more frequent in patients than controls. Direct clustering with F measure showed strong co-clustering of samples prepared in the same batch, prompting a batch-effect correction.

The cysteine opens and the phenylalanine closes a CDR3 of 15 amino acids. Just the 45-base CDR3 DNA is kept, in frame starting at base 1. From the germline V gene (reference sequence), CDR1 is DFQATT and CDR2 is SNEGSKA. To demonstrate the VDJtools post-analysis software, the study profiled TCR beta repertoires from the peripheral blood of about 13 young patients with multiple sclerosis. Multiple sclerosis patients were children and adolescents aged roughly 6 to 17 years. This receptor was taken from a girl under 18 with multiple sclerosis. The sequence links TRBV20-1 to TRBJ2-3; TRBD1 lines up with 11 middle nucleotides. Sequencing used blood. The encoded CDR3 is CRGTGGLSRADTQYF. The sequence in DNA is TGCAGAGGGACAGGGGGACTTTCACGGGCAGATACGCAGTATTTT.